This entry is about one T cell receptor beta chain. Its antigen remains unknown. Assay: immunoSEQ multiplex PCR; the TCRdb copy retains only in-frame clones and omits some. The sample contains 20,000 to 30,000 clones, less than 90% of which appear only once. The CDR3 loop spans 10 amino acids. Germline V gene lookup returns CDR1 MNHEY and CDR2 SMNVEV (reference sequence). V was pared by 5 bases and J by 2 bases, with 0 bases between. These data originate in a study of graft-versus-host responses after intestinal transplantation. Study background: Grafts that recipients had were multivisceral, liver-intestinal, or isolated intestinal transplants. Anti-thymocyte globulin induction preceded 2 to 4 years of tacrolimus and steroid maintenance in all recipients.

Findings and caveats of the study: Early declines in HvG clones that occurred post-transplant were associated with peak circulating GvH clone levels. There were GvH clones found in recipient marrow, and some of them appeared first in ileum or blood.

The sequencing here drew on PBMCs, taken approximately 29 days after intestinal transplant. This clonotype was obtained from a human patient who received an intestinal transplant, so some T cells may come from the graft donor. The chain employs TRBV27 and TRBJ2-5; D unresolved. DNA for the CDR3: TGTGCCAGCAGTCAAGAGACCCAGTACTTC. Translated, it gives CASSQETQYF.